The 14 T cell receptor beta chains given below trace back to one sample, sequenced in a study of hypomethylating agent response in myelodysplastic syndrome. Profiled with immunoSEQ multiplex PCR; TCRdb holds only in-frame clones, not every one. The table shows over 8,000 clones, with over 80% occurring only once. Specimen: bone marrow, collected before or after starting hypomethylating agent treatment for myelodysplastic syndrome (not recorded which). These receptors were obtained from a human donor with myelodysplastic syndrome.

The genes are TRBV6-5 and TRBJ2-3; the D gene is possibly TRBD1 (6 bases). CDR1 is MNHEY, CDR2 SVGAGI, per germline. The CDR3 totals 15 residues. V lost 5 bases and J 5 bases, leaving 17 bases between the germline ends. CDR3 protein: CASSPGTLTGDTQYF. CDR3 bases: TGTGCCAGCAGTCCCGGGACACTGACCGGAGATACGCAGTATTTT.

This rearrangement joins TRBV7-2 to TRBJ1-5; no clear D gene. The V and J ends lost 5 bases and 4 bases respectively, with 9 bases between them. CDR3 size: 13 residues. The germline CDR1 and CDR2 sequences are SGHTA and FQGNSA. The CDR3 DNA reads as TGTGCCAGCAGCCCACCGGAAAATCAGCCCCAGCATTTT. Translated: CASSPPENQPQHF.

CDR3 loop: CASSDNSRGETQYF. In DNA form, the CDR3 reads TGTGCCAGCAGCGACAACTCCCGGGGGGAGACCCAGTACTTC. The J gene is TRBJ2-5, the V gene TRBV7-9, with TRBD2 as a possible D gene (6 bases). V was trimmed by 5 bases and J by 5 bases, leaving 15 bases between them. The CDR3 consists of 14 residues. The germline gives CDR1 SEHNR, CDR2 FQNEAQ (reference sequence).

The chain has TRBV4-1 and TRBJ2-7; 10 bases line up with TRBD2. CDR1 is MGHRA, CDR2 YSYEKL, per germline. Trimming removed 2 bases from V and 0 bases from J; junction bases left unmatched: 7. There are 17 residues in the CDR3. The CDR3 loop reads CASSQQFSGGSSYEQYF. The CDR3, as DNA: TGCGCCAGCAGCCAACAATTTAGCGGGGGGAGCTCCTACGAGCAGTACTTC.

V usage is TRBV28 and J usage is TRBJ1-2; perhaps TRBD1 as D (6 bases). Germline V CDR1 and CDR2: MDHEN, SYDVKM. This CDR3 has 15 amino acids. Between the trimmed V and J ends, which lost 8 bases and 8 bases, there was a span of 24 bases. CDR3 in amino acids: CASGGQPSTGGGYTF. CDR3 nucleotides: TGTGCCAGCGGGGGACAACCAAGCACCGGGGGGGGCTACACCTTC.

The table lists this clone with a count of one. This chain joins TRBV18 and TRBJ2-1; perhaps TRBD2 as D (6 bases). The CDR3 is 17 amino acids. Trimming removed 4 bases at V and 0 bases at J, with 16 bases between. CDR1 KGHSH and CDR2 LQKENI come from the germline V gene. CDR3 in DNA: TGTGCCAGCTCACGGAGGGCGGTCTCGAGCTCCTACAATGAGCAGTTCTTC. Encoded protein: CASSRRAVSSSYNEQFF.

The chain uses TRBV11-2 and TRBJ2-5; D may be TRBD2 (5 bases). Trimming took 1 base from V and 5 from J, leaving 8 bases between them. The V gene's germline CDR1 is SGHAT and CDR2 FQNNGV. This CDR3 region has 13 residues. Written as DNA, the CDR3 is TGTGCCAGCAGCTTAGCGAGGGTGGAGACCCAGTACTTC. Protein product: CASSLARVETQYF.

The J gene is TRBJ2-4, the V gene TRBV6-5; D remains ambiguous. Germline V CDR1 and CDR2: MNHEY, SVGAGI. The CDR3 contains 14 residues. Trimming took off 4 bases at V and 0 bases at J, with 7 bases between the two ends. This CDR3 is CASSSTLAKNIQYF. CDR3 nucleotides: TGTGCCAGCAGTTCCACTTTAGCCAAAAACATTCAGTACTTC.

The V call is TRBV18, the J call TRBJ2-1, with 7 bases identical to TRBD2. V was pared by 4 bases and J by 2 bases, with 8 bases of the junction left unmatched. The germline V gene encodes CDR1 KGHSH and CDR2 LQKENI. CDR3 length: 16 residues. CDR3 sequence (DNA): TGTGCCAGCTCACTAACTGCGGGGGTCGCCTACAATGAGCAGTTCTTC. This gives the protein CASSLTAGVAYNEQFF.

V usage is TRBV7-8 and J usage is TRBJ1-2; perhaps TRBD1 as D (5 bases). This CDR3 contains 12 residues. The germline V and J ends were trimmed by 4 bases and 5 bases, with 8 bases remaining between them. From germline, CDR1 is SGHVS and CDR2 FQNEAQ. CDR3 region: CASSSQDYGYTF. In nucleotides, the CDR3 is TGTGCCAGCAGCTCACAGGATTATGGCTACACCTTC.

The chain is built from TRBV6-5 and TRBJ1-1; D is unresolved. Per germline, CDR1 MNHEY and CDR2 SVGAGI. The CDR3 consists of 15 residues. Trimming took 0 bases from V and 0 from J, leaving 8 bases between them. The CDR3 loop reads CASSYSDPLNTEAFF. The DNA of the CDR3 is TGTGCCAGCAGTTACTCAGACCCCCTGAACACTGAAGCTTTCTTT.

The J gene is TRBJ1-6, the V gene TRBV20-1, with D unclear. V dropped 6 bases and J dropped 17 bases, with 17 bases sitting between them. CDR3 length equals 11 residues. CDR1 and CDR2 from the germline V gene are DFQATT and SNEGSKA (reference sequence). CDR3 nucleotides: TGCAGTGCCCTAAAATATGGGGTTTTCCACTTT. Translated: CSALKYGVFHF.

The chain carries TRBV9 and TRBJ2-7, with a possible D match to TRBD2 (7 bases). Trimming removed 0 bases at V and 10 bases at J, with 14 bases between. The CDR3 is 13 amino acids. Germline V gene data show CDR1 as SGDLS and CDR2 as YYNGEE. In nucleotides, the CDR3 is TGTGCCAGCAGCGTAGAGGGGGGGACGAAACAGTACTTC. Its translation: CASSVEGGTKQYF. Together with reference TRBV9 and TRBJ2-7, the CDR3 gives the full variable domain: DSGVTQTPKHLITATGQRVTLRCSPRSGDLSVYWYQQSLDQGLQFLIQYYNGEERAKGNILERFSAQQFPDLHSELNLSSLELGDSALYFCASSVEGGTKQYFGPGTRLTVT.

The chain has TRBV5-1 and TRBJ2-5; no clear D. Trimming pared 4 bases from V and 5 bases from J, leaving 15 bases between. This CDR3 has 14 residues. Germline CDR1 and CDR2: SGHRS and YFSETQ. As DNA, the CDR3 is TGCGCCAGCAGCCCCGGAATGGGTCGTGAGACCCAGTACTTC. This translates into CASSPGMGRETQYF.